This T cell receptor (beta chain) was captured in a study of T cell responses to AZD1222 COVID-19 vaccine (dated by TCRdb to the early 2020s). Notes on the research overall: AZD1222 recipients with second doses at about 4 weeks or about 12 weeks were pooled, because spike-specific TCR depth and breadth did not differ between schedules. TCR sequencing was performed for approximately 240 trial participants, of whom 200 to 210 were given two doses of AZD1222 and 26 were given two doses of MenACWY control vaccine. Trial participants were enrolled by age into subgroups of 18-55, 56-69 and 70-plus years, and around 150, 28 and 57 TCR-sequenced participants, respectively, were included in these subgroups. Paper-wide results and their limitations: In the small 56-69-year group, the increase in depth fell short of significance, most likely because of low power. Because no samples from the day 14 peak response were available, repertoires could be characterized only after the peak T cell response. The vaccine-associated CD4 TCRs covered the entire spike protein, and the dominant responses fell in regions 160-218 and 743-854. Participants were mostly white British and included more females than males, and it was suggested by the authors that clonal diversity may have been underestimated. Only five or six AZD1222 recipients were SARS-CoV-2 seropositive at baseline, limiting conclusions about previously exposed vaccinees. Reportedly, close to half of the unique spike-specific TCRs recognized epitopes lying outside the regions that are mutated in the B.1.351 and B.1.1.7 variants. After two AZD1222 doses, spike-specific TCR breadth and depth were significantly higher than at day 0 and than in MenACWY recipients.

The CDR3 regions of human TCRbeta chains were analyzed by immunosequencing. In the original analysis: TCRs in the repertoires were compared against a reference library of SARS-CoV-2-specific TCRs that had been generated with the MIRA antigen-specificity platform. Breadth was defined as the fraction of unique TCRs that were SARS-CoV-2-associated. Depth was defined as the fraction of total T cells that were SARS-CoV-2-associated. Using the MIRA data, each spike-specific TCR was assigned both to the spike region to which the TCR was reactive and to a CD4 or CD8 class. Log10-transformed breadth and depth values were compared by one-way ANOVA with Sidak's multiple comparisons tests. TCRdb carries this immuneACCESS record with in-frame sequences only. Its versions omit some clonotypes, under half of them owing to an unresolved V gene in the studies checked, with the rest unexplained. V and J calls and clone size follow that table, whereas D and trimming were derived from the DNA. This sample holds about 170,000 clones; 75% to 90% were observed only once. 6.9% of the sample rests with the top ten.

The junction carries 15 bases between V and J, which are trimmed by 4 bases and 4 bases respectively. CDR1 and CDR2 are drawn from the germline V gene (reference sequence): SGHKS, YYEKEE. Inclusive of the bounding cysteine and phenylalanine, the CDR3 is 15 residues long. Only CDR3 DNA remains: 45 bases, in frame from the first base. This specimen's time point label, interpreted: baseline before first vaccination. The vaccinee samples were drawn from two UK trials, COV001 and COV002, one of which was a single-blind randomized controlled phase 2/3 trial testing AZD1222 (ChAdOx1 nCoV-19) in healthy adults. Trial participant PBMC samples were collected at day 0 and day 28 after the second dose for TCRbeta chain sequencing. Details on this clone: This receptor's antigen is unknown. No quality values exist for individual bases; no much larger clone is one base distant.

The rearranged chain carries TRBV5-5 and TRBJ2-1; no D gene call is confident. The source is an adult in good health. The material sequenced was peripheral blood, taken on day 0 of AZD1222 vaccination. The CDR3 protein sequence reads: CASSQAAAGYNEQFF. The base sequence is TGTGCCAGCAGCCAGGCCGCCGCCGGGTACAATGAGCAGTTCTTC. The entire variable domain, with the stretches around the CDR3 drawn from the reference TRBV5-5 and TRBJ2-1 proteins, is DAGVTQSPTHLIKTRGQQVTLRCSPISGHKSVSWYQQVLGQGPQFIFQYYEKEERGRGNFPDRFSARQFPNYSSELNVNALLLGDSALYLCASSQAAAGYNEQFFGPGTRLTVL.